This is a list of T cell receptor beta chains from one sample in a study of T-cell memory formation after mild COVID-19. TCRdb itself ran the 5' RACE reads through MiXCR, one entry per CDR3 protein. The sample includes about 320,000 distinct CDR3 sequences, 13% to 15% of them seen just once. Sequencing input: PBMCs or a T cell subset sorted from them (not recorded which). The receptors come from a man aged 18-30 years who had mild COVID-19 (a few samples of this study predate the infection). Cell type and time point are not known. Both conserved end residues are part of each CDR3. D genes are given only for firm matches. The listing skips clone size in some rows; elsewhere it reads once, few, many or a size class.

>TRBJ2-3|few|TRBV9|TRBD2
TGTGCCAGCAGCGTAGGACTAGCGGGGGAGGCGCCGTATTTT
CASSVGLAGEAPYF
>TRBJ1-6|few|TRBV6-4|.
TGTGCCAGCAGTGACAGGGTGGGGTCACCCCTCCACTTT
CASSDRVGSPLHF
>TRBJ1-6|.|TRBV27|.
TGTGCCAGCAGTCCTACACCGCAGGGCGCAAATTCACCCCTCCACTTT
CASSPTPQGANSPLHF
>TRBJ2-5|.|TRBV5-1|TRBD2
TGCGCCAGCAGCGGGCGGGGGGTCCAAGAGACCCAGTACTTC
CASSGRGVQETQYF
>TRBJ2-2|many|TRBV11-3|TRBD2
TGTGCCAGCAGCGCGGGGGTCCAGGGAGTCGGGGAGCTGTTTTTT
CASSAGVQGVGELFF
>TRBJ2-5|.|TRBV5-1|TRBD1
TGCGCCAGCAGCTTGGAGCACACTCGACAGGGGGAGGCCCAGTACTTC
CASSLEHTRQGEAQYF
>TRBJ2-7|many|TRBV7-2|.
TGTGCCAGCAGCTTCGAGAGGGGATTTACGATGCAGTACTTC
CASSFERGFTMQYF
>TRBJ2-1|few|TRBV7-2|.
TGTGCCAGCAGCCGGGGGGTAGGACAGGAAGGTGAGCAGTTCTTC
CASSRGVGQEGEQFF
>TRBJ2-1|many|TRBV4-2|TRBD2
TGTGCCAGCAGCCAACTAGCGGGGGGCTCCTACAATGAGCAGTTCTTC
CASSQLAGGSYNEQFF
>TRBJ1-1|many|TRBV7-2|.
TGTGCCAGCAGCTTAGCGTGGGAGAACACTGAAGCTTTCTTT
CASSLAWENTEAFF
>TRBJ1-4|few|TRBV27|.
TGTGCCAGCAGTTTATCGACCCGGGGGAGCGAAAAACTGTTTTTT
CASSLSTRGSEKLFF
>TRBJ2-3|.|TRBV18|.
TGTGCCAGCTCACCTCTTTCCGGGGGCGCAGATACGCAGTATTTT
CASSPLSGGADTQYF
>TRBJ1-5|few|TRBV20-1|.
TGCAGTGCTAGAGATGTTGAGGGACCGTATAGCAATCAGCCCCAGCATTTT
CSARDVEGPYSNQPQHF
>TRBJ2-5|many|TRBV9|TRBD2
TGTGCCAGCAGCCCCCGGGGGGACCTCCAAGAGACCCAGTACTTC
CASSPRGDLQETQYF
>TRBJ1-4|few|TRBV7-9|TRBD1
TGTGCCAGCAGCTCTTTGGGACAGGCTAATGAAAAACTGTTTTTT
CASSSLGQANEKLFF
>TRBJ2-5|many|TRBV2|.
TGTGCCAGCAGCCGCGGACTCCAAGAGACCCAGTACTTC
CASSRGLQETQYF
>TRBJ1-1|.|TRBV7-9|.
TGTGCCAGCAGCTTGGGGGTTGCTTTCTTT
CASSLGVAFF
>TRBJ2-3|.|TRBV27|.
TGTGCCAGCAGTTTACAGGGTGGGAATACGCAGTATTTT
CASSLQGGNTQYF
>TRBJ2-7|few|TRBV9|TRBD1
TGTGCCAGCAGCGTCGGACAGGGTGGGACCTACGAGCAGTACTTC
CASSVGQGGTYEQYF
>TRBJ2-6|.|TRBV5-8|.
TGTGCCAGCAGCGGCCGGGGATCTGGGGCCAACGTCCTGACTTTC
CASSGRGSGANVLTF
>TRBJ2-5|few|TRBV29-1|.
TGCAGCGTTTTATTATACCAAGAGACCCAGTACTTC
CSVLLYQETQYF
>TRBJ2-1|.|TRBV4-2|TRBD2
TGTGCCAGCAGCCAGCGTAGCGGGGGGGATGAGCAGTTCTTC
CASSQRSGGDEQFF
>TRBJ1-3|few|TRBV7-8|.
TGTGCCAGCAGCCGCAGGGTCCAAGCTGGAAACACCATATATTTT
CASSRRVQAGNTIYF
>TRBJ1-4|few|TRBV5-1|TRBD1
TGCGCCAGCAGCCCCGGGACAGTGACTAATGAAAAACTGTTTTTT
CASSPGTVTNEKLFF